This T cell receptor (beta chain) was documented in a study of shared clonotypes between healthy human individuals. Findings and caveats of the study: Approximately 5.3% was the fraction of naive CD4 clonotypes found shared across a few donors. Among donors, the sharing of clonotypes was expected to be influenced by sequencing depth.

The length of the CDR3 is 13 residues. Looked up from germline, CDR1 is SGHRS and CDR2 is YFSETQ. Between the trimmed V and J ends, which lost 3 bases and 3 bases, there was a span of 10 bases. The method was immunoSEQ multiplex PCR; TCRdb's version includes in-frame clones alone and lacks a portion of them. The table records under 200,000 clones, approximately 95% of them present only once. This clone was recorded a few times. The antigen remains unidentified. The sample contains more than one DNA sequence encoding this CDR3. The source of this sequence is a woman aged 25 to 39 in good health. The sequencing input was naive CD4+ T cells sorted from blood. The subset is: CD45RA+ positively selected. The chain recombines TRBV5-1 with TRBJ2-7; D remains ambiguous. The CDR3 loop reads CASSSTSSYEQYF. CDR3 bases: TGCGCCAGCAGCTCGACCAGCAGCTACGAGCAGTACTTC.